Described below is a single T cell receptor (beta chain) sequence and its context. The data stem from a study of cytomegalovirus exposure and HLA in healthy donors. The study ran its PCR with 60 Vbeta and 13 Jbeta primers. The data were produced by immunoSEQ multiplex PCR, yet TCRdb's version contains in-frame clones alone and is incomplete. Its clone listing holds 130,000 to 150,000 clones. The V end lost 3 bases, the J end lost 4 bases, and 6 bases lay between the germline ends. The CDR3 contains 11 residues. Germline-derived CDR1 and CDR2 are DFQATT and SNEGSKA (reference sequence). The chain joins TRBV20-1 to TRBJ2-5; unclear D gene. The sequence came from a man between 40 and 49 years old in good health and CMV-seronegative. Sequencing used PBMCs. DNA for the CDR3: TGCAGTGCTAGTCAGCGAGAGACCCAGTACTTC. Encoded protein: CSASQRETQYF.